These 21 T cell receptor beta chains originate from one sample sequenced in a study of blood T cell repertoires in COVID-19. Only in-frame clones appear in the TCRdb table, and some are missing; sequencing was by immunoSEQ multiplex PCR. Of 140,000 or so clones detected, about 86% appear once; the ten largest clones hold over 7%. The sample was peripheral blood. The receptors originated from a human donor in a cohort sampled during active COVID-19.

This rearrangement joins TRBV10-1 to TRBJ2-2, with TRBD2 identical over 7 bases. The length of the CDR3 is 15 residues. Germline V CDR1 and CDR2: WNHNN, SYGVQD (reference sequence). The V gene end was trimmed by 2 bases and the J gene end by 5 bases; junction bases not matched to a gene: 5. The CDR3 loop is CASSETRAGTGELFF. The DNA for the CDR3 is TGCGCCAGCAGTGAGACTAGAGCGGGAACCGGGGAGCTGTTTTTT.

This clone was seen only a few times. Other DNA sequences in the sample encode the same CDR3. The gene calls are TRBV5-1 and TRBJ2-2; 8 bases match TRBD1. Germline CDR1 reads SGHRS; CDR2 reads YFSETQ. CDR3 length: 15 residues. The junction had 3 bases not matched to a gene; V was cut back by 4 bases and J by 1 base. CDR3 loop: CASSLDRGNTGELFF. CDR3 DNA: TGCGCCAGCAGCCTAGACAGGGGGAACACCGGGGAGCTGTTTTTT.

The chain uses TRBV6-5 and TRBJ1-2; the D is unclear. Germline CDR1 and CDR2: MNHEY and SVGAGI. Trimming pared 3 bases from V and 4 bases from J, leaving 12 bases between. The CDR3 contains 14 residues. The CDR3 region has the DNA TGTGCCAGCAGTTATCGCCGAGGTCCCTATGGCTACACCTTC. Its protein is CASSYRRGPYGYTF.

The rearrangement links TRBV25-1 to TRBJ2-5, with TRBD1 identical over 7 bases. Germline trimming cut 1 base from V and 7 bases from J; bases unmatched to any gene: 9. There are 15 residues in the CDR3. Germline assignment: CDR1 MGHDK and CDR2 SYGVNS. The CDR3 sequence is CASSESGTAKRTQYF. DNA for the CDR3: TGTGCCAGCAGTGAATCGGGGACAGCCAAGAGGACCCAGTACTTC.

The V gene is TRBV7-6, the J gene TRBJ2-5, with 9 positions matching TRBD2. The CDR3 covers 15 residues. With V trimmed by 5 bases and J by 4 bases, 8 bases remained unmatched. Germline CDR1 and CDR2: SGHVS and FNYEAQ. CDR3 protein: CASSPIAGEAETQYF. The CDR3 bases are TGTGCCAGCAGCCCCATAGCGGGGGAGGCAGAGACCCAGTACTTC.

The V gene is TRBV7-2, the J gene TRBJ2-1, with 7 bases identical to TRBD1. The germline CDR1 and CDR2 sequences are SGHTA and FQGNSA. With V trimmed by 6 bases and J by 0 bases, 5 bases remained unmatched. This CDR3 is built from 15 residues. The CDR3 here is CASRGQVNSYNEQFF. CDR3 nucleotides: TGTGCCAGCAGAGGACAGGTGAACTCCTACAATGAGCAGTTCTTC.

V gene TRBV3-1 (or the pseudogene TRBV3-2) combines with J gene TRBJ1-1; D is unclear. Germline CDR1 reads LGHDT; CDR2 reads YNNKEL (reference sequence). The germline V and J ends were trimmed by 1 base and 1 base, with 7 bases remaining between them. The CDR3 totals 14 residues. The CDR3 DNA follows: TGTGCCAGCAGCCAAGTCGGCGGGAACACTGAAGCTTTCTTT. Amino acid sequence: CASSQVGGNTEAFF.

V gene TRBV4-1 combines with J gene TRBJ1-1, with a possible D match to TRBD1 (5 bases). Germline-derived CDR1 and CDR2 are MGHRA and YSYEKL. The CDR3 is 17 residues long. With 0 bases removed from V and 0 bases from J, the gap between germline ends came to 14 bases. CDR3 in DNA: TGCGCCAGCAGCCAAGATCCCGCCGGGACTGTGAACACTGAAGCTTTCTTT. Translated: CASSQDPAGTVNTEAFF.

V gene TRBV28 combines with J gene TRBJ1-3; D ambiguous. There are 13 residues in the CDR3. V lost 5 bases, J lost 4 bases, and 9 bases lay in between. Germline CDR1 is MDHEN and CDR2 is SYDVKM. CDR3 in amino acids: CASSGSGGNTIYF. In DNA form, the CDR3 reads TGTGCCAGCAGTGGCTCCGGGGGAAACACCATATATTTT.

V is TRBV6-6 and J is TRBJ2-7; TRBD1 agrees at 9 bases. V lost 7 bases to trimming and J lost 1 base; unmatched junction nucleotides: 2. The CDR3 is 13 amino acids. Germline lookup yields CDR1 MNHNY and CDR2 SVGAGI (reference sequence). CDR3 coding DNA: TGTGCCAGCACCGGACAGGGGTCCTACGAGCAGTACTTC. Its translation: CASTGQGSYEQYF.

V gene TRBV9 combines with J gene TRBJ2-2; a possible D gene is TRBD1 (6 bases). CDR1 and CDR2 (germline): SGDLS, YYNGEE. The CDR3 spans 15 residues. The V gene lost 6 bases and the J gene lost 0 bases, with 12 bases spanning the gap. The CDR3 loop is CASNRQGSNTGELFF. DNA for the CDR3: TGTGCCAGCAATCGTCAGGGGTCGAACACCGGGGAGCTGTTTTTT.

The V and J genes are TRBV10-3 and TRBJ2-2; TRBD2 matches 7 bases. The CDR3 is made up of 14 amino acids. Germline values: CDR1 ENHRY, CDR2 SYGVKD. Unmatched junction bases numbered 1, after V lost 2 bases and J lost 4 bases. CDR3: CAISEIAGTGELFF. CDR3 DNA: TGTGCCATCAGTGAGATAGCGGGCACCGGGGAGCTGTTTTTT.

In this sample, this clone turned up a few times. The V and J genes are TRBV7-9 and TRBJ2-2; 7 nucleotides match TRBD2. The CDR3 is 16 residues long. Trimming at V came to 5 bases and at J to 4 bases, leaving 10 bases not matched to a gene. CDR1 and CDR2 from the germline V gene are SEHNR and FQNEAQ (reference sequence). The CDR3 DNA reads TGTGCCAGCAGCCCCGGCGTGGGGAGGGTCACCGGGGAGCTGTTTTTT. This sequence encodes CASSPGVGRVTGELFF.

This clone showed up just once. The gene calls are TRBV7-9 and TRBJ1-6, with 12 bases fitting TRBD1. The CDR3 is 19 amino acids. The V segment lost 1 base and the J segment 9 bases; nucleotides outside the gene matches: 13. From germline, CDR1 is SEHNR and CDR2 FQNEAQ (reference sequence). CDR3 DNA: TGTGCCAGCAGCTTAGTTGCCTTACTTGGGACAGGGGGCTTTTCACCCCTCCACTTT. Its protein is CASSLVALLGTGGFSPLHF.

The chain carries TRBV4-1 and TRBJ2-3, with 14 bases aligning to TRBD2. V gave up 2 bases and J gave up 5 bases; unmatched junction bases: 3. CDR1 is MGHRA and CDR2 is YSYEKL in the germline V gene. This CDR3 contains 16 residues. CDR3 region: CASSQRLAGGKDTQYF. For the CDR3, the DNA is TGCGCCAGCAGCCAAAGACTAGCGGGGGGGAAAGATACGCAGTATTTT.

The genes are TRBV4-2 and TRBJ1-5, with a weak D call TRBD1 (5 bases). V lost 0 bases to trimming and J lost 2 bases, with 11 bases between them. Germline lookup yields CDR1 LGHNA and CDR2 YNFKEQ. This CDR3 spans 16 amino acids. For the CDR3, the DNA is TGTGCCAGCAGCCAAGATTGGGGCAGGGGCAATCAGCCCCAGCATTTT. Translated, it gives CASSQDWGRGNQPQHF.

The V and J genes are TRBV3-1 (or the pseudogene TRBV3-2) and TRBJ2-7, with D maybe TRBD1 (6 bases). This CDR3 region has 14 residues. The ends were cut back, 7 bases at V and 1 base at J, with 14 bases in the middle. Germline lookup yields CDR1 LGHDT and CDR2 YNNKEL (reference sequence). CDR3 bases: TGTGCCAGCACCCCAGGGGCAACGTCCTACGAGCAGTACTTC. Its protein product is CASTPGATSYEQYF.

This clone came up a few times. The chain links TRBV6-5 to TRBJ1-1; 8 nucleotides agree with TRBD1. The length of the CDR3 is 15 residues. After removal of 7 bases from V and 0 bases from J, the junction contained 7 bases not matched to a gene. CDR1 and CDR2 (germline): MNHEY, SVGAGI. In nucleotides, the CDR3 is TGTGCCAGCACCTTAGGGACAGGAGTGAACACTGAAGCTTTCTTT. Translated, it gives CASTLGTGVNTEAFF.

A few counts support this clone. The CDR3 here is CASRPGTSGSQETQYF. The CDR3 bases are TGTGCCAGCAGACCCGGGACTAGCGGCTCCCAAGAGACCCAGTACTTC. V is TRBV11-2 and J is TRBJ2-5, with 11 bases fitting TRBD2. The junction had 7 bases not matched to a gene; V was cut back by 6 bases and J by 1 base. Germline CDR1 is SGHAT and CDR2 is FQNNGV. The CDR3 loop spans 16 amino acids.

V and J are TRBV15 and TRBJ2-7, with TRBD2 as a possible D gene (6 bases). The germline V and J ends were trimmed by 1 base and 3 bases, with 10 bases remaining between them. The germline gives CDR1 LNHNV, CDR2 YYDKDF (reference sequence). This CDR3 region has 14 residues. The DNA of the CDR3 is TGTGCCACCAGCAGAGGGGTGGGGGGCTACGAGCAGTACTTC. Translated: CATSRGVGGYEQYF.

The V and J genes are TRBV5-4 and TRBJ2-1; 8 bases agree with TRBD2. The CDR3 length is 16 residues. Per the germline V gene, CDR1 is SGHNT and CDR2 is YYREEE (reference sequence). Unmatched junction bases numbered 9, after V lost 3 bases and J lost 4 bases. The DNA of the CDR3 is TGTGCCAGCAGCTCCATCTCGGGGGGGCAATACAATGAGCAGTTCTTC. It yields the protein CASSSISGGQYNEQFF. The full variable domain, rest sourced from reference TRBV5-4 and TRBJ2-1, is ETGVTQSPTHLIKTRGQQVTLRCSSQSGHNTVSWYQQALGQGPQFIFQYYREEENGRGNFPPRFSGLQFPNYSSELNVNALELDDSALYLCASSSISGGQYNEQFFGPGTRLTVL.